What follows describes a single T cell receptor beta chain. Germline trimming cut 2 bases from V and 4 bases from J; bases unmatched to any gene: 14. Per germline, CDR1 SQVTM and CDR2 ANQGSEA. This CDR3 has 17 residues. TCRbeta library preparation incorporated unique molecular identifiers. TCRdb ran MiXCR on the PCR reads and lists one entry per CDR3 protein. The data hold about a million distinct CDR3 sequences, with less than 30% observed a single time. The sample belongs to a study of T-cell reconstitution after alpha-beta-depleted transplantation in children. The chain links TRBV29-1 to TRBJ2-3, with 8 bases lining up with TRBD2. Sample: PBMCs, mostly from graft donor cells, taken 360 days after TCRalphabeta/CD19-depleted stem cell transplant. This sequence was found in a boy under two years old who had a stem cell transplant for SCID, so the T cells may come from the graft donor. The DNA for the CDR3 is TGCAGCGTTGAAATGACAGTAGGTCGGGGGGGCCCAGATACGCAGTATTTT. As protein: CSVEMTVGRGGPDTQYF.